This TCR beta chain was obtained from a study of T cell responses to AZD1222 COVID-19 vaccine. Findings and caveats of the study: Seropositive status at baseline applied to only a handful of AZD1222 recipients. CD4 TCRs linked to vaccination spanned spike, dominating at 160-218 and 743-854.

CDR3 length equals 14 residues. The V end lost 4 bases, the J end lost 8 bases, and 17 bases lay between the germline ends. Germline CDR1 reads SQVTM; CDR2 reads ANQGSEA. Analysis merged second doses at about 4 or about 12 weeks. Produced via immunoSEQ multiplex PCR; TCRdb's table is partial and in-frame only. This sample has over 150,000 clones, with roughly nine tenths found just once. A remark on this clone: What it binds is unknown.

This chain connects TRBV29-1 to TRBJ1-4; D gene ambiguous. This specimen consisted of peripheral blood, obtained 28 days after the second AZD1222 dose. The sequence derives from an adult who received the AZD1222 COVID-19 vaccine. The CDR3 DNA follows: TGCAGCGTTGCCCCGACACGGGCGGGGGAAAAACTGTTTTTT. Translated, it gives CSVAPTRAGEKLFF.